Each of the 27 T cell receptor beta chains below was sequenced from the same sample in a study of blood T cells in healthy people across ages. Combining a sample-barcoded 5' primer with a J-beta primer mix, a second PCR ran for roughly 7 to 12 cycles. MiXCR, applied by TCRdb to the 5' RACE reads, yields one record per CDR3 protein. The table records 600,000 to 1,000,000 distinct CDR3 sequences, roughly 60% of them present only once. Material: blood. All receptors come from a young man in good health.

The chain combines TRBV20-1 with TRBJ2-1, with TRBD2 matching 7 bases. Trimming took 5 bases from V and 1 from J; bases not matched to a gene: 11. CDR1 is DFQATT, CDR2 SNEGSKA, per germline (reference sequence). The CDR3 contains 16 residues. CDR3 nucleotides: TGCAGTGCTGCGTTGATCAGCGGGGTATCCTACAATGAGCAGTTCTTC. Amino acid sequence: CSAALISGVSYNEQFF.

This clonotype has more than one count but fewer than ten. The rearrangement joins TRBV12-3 or TRBV12-4 to TRBJ2-7; no clear D. V lost 5 bases and J lost 2, with 10 bases in between. The CDR3 consists of 13 residues. The CDR3 DNA reads TGTGCCAGCAGTGAGGCTGGAACCTACGAGCAGTACTTC. Translated, it gives CASSEAGTYEQYF.

The chain recombines TRBV15 with TRBJ1-4; tentatively, D is TRBD1 (5 bases). The CDR3 sequence is 15 residues long. V shed 5 bases and J shed 8 bases, with 18 bases lying between them. Germline values: CDR1 LNHNV, CDR2 YYDKDF (reference sequence). Here the CDR3 reads CATSLRDEVFEKLFF. In DNA form, the CDR3 reads TGTGCCACCAGCCTAAGGGACGAAGTGTTCGAAAAACTGTTTTTT.

The genes are TRBV7-6 and TRBJ1-4; D not resolved. The CDR3 covers 14 residues. Deletions cut 1 base from V and 8 bases from J, with 11 bases between. CDR1 is SGHVS, CDR2 FNYEAQ, per germline. CDR3 loop: CASSLGHRMEKLFF. Here the CDR3 DNA reads TGTGCCAGCAGCTTAGGGCACCGGATGGAAAAACTGTTTTTT. Full variable domain (remainder filled in from reference TRBV7-6 and TRBJ1-4): GAGVSQSPRYKVTKRGQDVALRCDPISGHVSLYWYRQALGQGPEFLTYFNYEAQQDKSGLPNDRFSAERPEGSISTLTIQRTEQRDSAMYRCASSLGHRMEKLFFGSGTQLSVL.

The CDR3 here is CASSLGGGQKGNQPQHF. As DNA, the CDR3 is TGTGCCAGCAGTTTAGGGGGGGGGCAGAAGGGCAATCAGCCCCAGCATTTT. V and J are TRBV28 and TRBJ1-5; the D gene is possibly TRBD1 (6 bases). Germline V gene sequence: CDR1 MDHEN, CDR2 SYDVKM. V lost 2 bases and J 2 bases, leaving 16 bases between the germline ends. CDR3 length equals 17 residues.

The genes are TRBV4-3 and TRBJ2-1; TRBD2 agrees at 9 bases. Trimming took 4 bases from V and 9 from J; bases not matched to a gene: 19. CDR3 length: 18 residues. Germline V gene data show CDR1 as LGHNA and CDR2 as YSLEER. In DNA form, the CDR3 reads TGCGCCAGCAGCCTGGGATTAATAGCGGGAGTAGGGGTCGGTGAGCAGTTCTTC. Amino acid sequence: CASSLGLIAGVGVGEQFF.

This clonotype was observed a few times. V is TRBV29-1 and J is TRBJ2-7, with 8 bases that match TRBD2. The germline V gene encodes CDR1 SQVTM and CDR2 ANQGSEA. Germline trimming cut 1 base from V and 1 base from J; bases unmatched to any gene: 12. This CDR3 is built from 17 residues. For the CDR3, the DNA is TGCAGCGTTGAAGGCTTTGGAGGCCCGGGAGGGTCCTACGAGCAGTACTTC. It is translated as CSVEGFGGPGGSYEQYF.

The rearrangement uses TRBV20-1 and TRBJ2-5; perhaps TRBD2 as D (5 bases). Germline V gene sequence: CDR1 DFQATT, CDR2 SNEGSKA (reference sequence). CDR3 size: 17 residues. Trimming took 0 bases from V and 7 from J, leaving 24 bases between them. The CDR3 region is CSARELQAQRVMGTQYF. In DNA, the CDR3 is TGCAGTGCTAGAGAGTTACAAGCACAGAGGGTCATGGGGACCCAGTACTTC.

J is TRBJ2-7 and V is TRBV20-1, with TRBD1 as a possible D gene (6 bases). The ends were cut back, 3 bases at V and 4 bases at J, with 16 bases in the middle. Germline V gene lookup returns CDR1 DFQATT and CDR2 SNEGSKA (reference sequence). The CDR3 loop spans 14 amino acids. CDR3 DNA: TGCAGTGCTAGCCGGGACGGCCAGGGGTACGAGCAGTACTTC. Translated: CSASRDGQGYEQYF.

This clonotype was counted a few times. The V call is TRBV20-1, the J call TRBJ2-3; possible D gene TRBD1, 5 bases. The CDR3 sequence is 15 residues long. The ends were cut back, 0 bases at V and 4 bases at J, with 14 bases in the middle. Germline CDR1 and CDR2: DFQATT and SNEGSKA (reference sequence). The CDR3 loop reads CSARDPRVSADTQYF. The CDR3 nucleotides read TGCAGTGCTAGAGATCCCAGGGTTTCGGCAGATACGCAGTATTTT.

The V gene is TRBV4-1, the J gene TRBJ2-3, with TRBD2 identical over 9 bases. Losses at the gene ends were 1 base for V and 5 bases for J; bases not matched to a gene: 7. The CDR3 is 16 amino acids. Looked up from germline, CDR1 is MGHRA and CDR2 is YSYEKL. CDR3 in amino acids: CASSQGSLAGKDTQYF. Written as DNA, the CDR3 is TGCGCCAGCAGCCAAGGGAGCCTAGCGGGAAAAGATACGCAGTATTTT.

This rearrangement joins TRBV20-1 to TRBJ2-7, with TRBD2 identical over 8 bases. V shed 2 bases and J 2 bases; nucleotides not matched to a gene: 2. The CDR3 spans 13 residues. The germline CDR1 and CDR2 sequences are DFQATT and SNEGSKA (reference sequence). The CDR3 DNA is TGCAGTGCTAGAAGCGGGAGTACCTACGAGCAGTACTTC. Protein product: CSARSGSTYEQYF.

Here the CDR3 reads CASSLAGGPPEAGYTF. For the CDR3, the DNA is TGTGCCAGCAGTTTAGCAGGAGGCCCACCCGAGGCTGGCTACACCTTC. The rearrangement links TRBV27 to TRBJ1-2; D call uncertain. The CDR3 consists of 16 residues. Germline lookup yields CDR1 MNHEY and CDR2 SMNVEV (reference sequence). V was trimmed by 2 bases and J by 7 bases, leaving 20 bases between them.

This rearrangement joins TRBV6-6 to TRBJ2-7; the D gene is possibly TRBD2 (6 bases). Germline V gene lookup returns CDR1 MNHNY and CDR2 SVGAGI (reference sequence). The V gene lost 0 bases and the J gene lost 2 bases, with 14 bases spanning the gap. CDR3 length: 16 amino acids. The CDR3: CASSYSPRGGPYEQYF. CDR3 DNA sequence: TGTGCCAGCAGTTACTCTCCTAGAGGAGGGCCCTACGAGCAGTACTTC.

The chain employs TRBV4-3 and TRBJ2-2; a weak D match, TRBD2 (5 bases). Germline V lookup: CDR1 LGHNA, CDR2 YSLEER. V was clipped by 1 base and J by 4 bases, with 10 bases between them. The CDR3 consists of 15 residues. The DNA of the CDR3 is TGCGCCAGCAGCCAAGGGGGAGCGAGCACCGGGGAGCTGTTTTTT. As protein: CASSQGGASTGELFF.

The sample holds a few counts of this clonotype. The chain is built from TRBV20-1 and TRBJ2-3; possibly TRBD2 for D (5 bases). The CDR3 spans 15 residues. Germline CDR1 and CDR2: DFQATT and SNEGSKA (reference sequence). V was cut by 6 bases and J by 7 bases, with 23 bases left in between. The CDR3 coding sequence is TGCAGTGCCCAGCCACGGATGGGAGCCGATTATACGCAGTATTTT. Encoded protein: CSAQPRMGADYTQYF.

The gene calls are TRBV5-1 and TRBJ2-6; 8 nucleotides match TRBD1. The V gene end was trimmed by 1 base and the J gene end by 2 bases; junction bases not matched to a gene: 2. The CDR3 totals 16 residues. Germline V gene data show CDR1 as SGHRS and CDR2 as YFSETQ. The CDR3 DNA sequence: TGCGCCAGCAGCTTGCAGGGGGCGCCTGGGGCCAACGTCCTGACTTTC. It encodes CASSLQGAPGANVLTF.

This clonotype has only a few counts. The rearrangement links TRBV7-6 to TRBJ2-3, with D perhaps assigned TRBD1 or TRBD2 (5 bases each). Germline V CDR1 and CDR2: SGHVS, FNYEAQ. V was cut by 5 bases and J by 5 bases, with 11 bases left in between. The CDR3 consists of 13 residues. The CDR3 protein is CASSRDPGDTQYF. The CDR3 DNA reads as TGTGCCAGCAGCCGGGACCCAGGAGATACGCAGTATTTT.

This chain connects TRBV5-6 to TRBJ2-5, with TRBD2 matching 7 bases. CDR1 is SGHDT, CDR2 YYEEEE, per germline. The CDR3 runs 16 residues. The junction had 13 bases not matched to a gene; V was cut back by 4 bases and J by 4 bases. CDR3 loop: CASSGDVREVGETQYF. In DNA, the CDR3 is TGTGCCAGCAGCGGGGACGTACGGGAGGTGGGAGAGACCCAGTACTTC.

The chain has TRBV6-5 and TRBJ1-2; TRBD1 matches at 8 bases. The CDR3 is made up of 14 amino acids. The V gene's germline CDR1 is MNHEY and CDR2 SVGAGI. The junction had 11 bases not matched to a gene; V was cut back by 6 bases and J by 8 bases. The CDR3 loop reads CASRGGQGSRGYTF. CDR3 nucleotide sequence: TGTGCCAGCAGGGGTGGACAGGGAAGTAGGGGCTACACCTTC.

The CDR3 protein is CASSLAGWGTEAFF. Written as DNA, the CDR3 is TGTGCCAGCAGCTTAGCAGGGTGGGGGACTGAAGCTTTCTTT. This chain joins TRBV7-2 and TRBJ1-1; maybe TRBD1 (5 bases). Trimming removed 0 bases at V and 5 bases at J, with 10 bases between. CDR3 length: 14 residues. CDR1 and CDR2 from the germline V gene are SGHTA and FQGNSA.

J is TRBJ2-1 and V is TRBV7-6; D is uncertain. The CDR3 loop spans 19 amino acids. With 5 bases removed from V and 0 bases from J, the gap between germline ends came to 23 bases. Germline CDR1 and CDR2: SGHVS and FNYEAQ. This CDR3 is CASSLNLYPTGSSYNEQFF. The CDR3 DNA sequence: TGTGCCAGCAGCCTGAACTTATACCCGACGGGCAGCTCCTACAATGAGCAGTTCTTC.

DNA of the CDR3: TGCAGCGTGAAGCTGACAGGGGAGCACACCGGGGAGCTGTTTTTT. This gives the protein CSVKLTGEHTGELFF. The chain combines TRBV29-1 with TRBJ2-2; 8 bases fit TRBD1. V trimming: 6 bases; J trimming: 3 bases; junction bases outside the gene matches: 9. Germline V gene lookup returns CDR1 SQVTM and CDR2 ANQGSEA. This CDR3 contains 15 residues.

This clonotype was counted many times. A clone one base away is much larger, so this may be a read error. This rearrangement joins TRBV7-2 to TRBJ2-7, with D maybe TRBD2 (6 bases). CDR1 and CDR2 (germline): SGHTA, FQGNSA. The V gene lost 7 bases and the J gene lost 4 bases, with 14 bases spanning the gap. The CDR3 sequence is 13 residues long. The CDR3 bases are TGTGCCAGCACCCGTAGTAGCGGATACGAGCAGTACTTC. Amino acid sequence: CASTRSSGYEQYF.

The chain uses TRBV12-3 or TRBV12-4 and TRBJ2-1; D gene unclear. The length of the CDR3 is 16 residues. The V and J ends lost 5 bases and 4 bases respectively, with 18 bases between them. CDR3 in amino acids: CASSRFVDPWYNEQFF. The CDR3 DNA follows: TGTGCCAGCAGTAGATTTGTGGACCCTTGGTACAATGAGCAGTTCTTC.

The gene calls are TRBV29-1 and TRBJ2-7; possibly TRBD1 for D (5 bases). With 4 bases removed from V and 0 bases from J, the gap between germline ends came to 10 bases. This CDR3 comprises 13 residues. Germline V gives CDR1 SQVTM, CDR2 ANQGSEA. The CDR3 DNA reads as TGCAGCGTTGGGGTCACAGGCTCCTACGAGCAGTACTTC. Translated: CSVGVTGSYEQYF.

For the CDR3, the DNA is TGTGCCAGCAGTTACTCGATCGGCCAGGTGACCTACGAGCAGTACTTC. Translation gives CASSYSIGQVTYEQYF. The chain employs TRBV6-5 and TRBJ2-4, with D uncertain. The J call is doubtful: the DNA matches TRBJ2-7 better. The CDR3 contains 16 residues. The germline V gene has CDR1 MNHEY and CDR2 SVGAGI.